This T cell receptor (beta chain) comes out of a study of T cell responses to AZD1222 COVID-19 vaccine. On the study more broadly: Second-dose schedules of about 4 or about 12 weeks were combined.

This CDR3 has 15 residues. V gave up 6 bases and J gave up 6 bases; unmatched junction bases: 12. Germline V gene sequence: CDR1 MDHEN, CDR2 SYDVKM. Comment on this clone: What it binds is unknown.

Repertoires were generated with immunoSEQ multiplex PCR, while TCRdb's copy carries only in-frame clones and drops some. The repertoire holds tens of thousands of clones, with over 75% as singletons. Study conclusions and caveats: As reported, nearly half of all spike-specific TCRs target variant regions that are unmutated. The repertoires were collected only after the peak T cell response.

This sample comprised peripheral blood, obtained on day 0 of AZD1222 vaccination. The receptor was isolated from an adult in good health. The chain is built from TRBV28 and TRBJ1-2, with 8 bases aligning to TRBD1. The CDR3 sequence: CASSPGTGFSHGYTF. The CDR3 DNA is TGTGCCAGCAGCCCTGGGACAGGCTTTTCCCATGGCTACACCTTC.